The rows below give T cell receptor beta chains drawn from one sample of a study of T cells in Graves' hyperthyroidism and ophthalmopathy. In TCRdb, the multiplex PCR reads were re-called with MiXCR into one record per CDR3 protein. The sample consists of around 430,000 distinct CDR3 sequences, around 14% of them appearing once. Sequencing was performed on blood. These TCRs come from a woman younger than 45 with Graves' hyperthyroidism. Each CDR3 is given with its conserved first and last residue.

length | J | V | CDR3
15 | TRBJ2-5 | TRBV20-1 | CSARDVGQGKVTQYF
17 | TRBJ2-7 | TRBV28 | CASSRTSGSYGLYEQYF
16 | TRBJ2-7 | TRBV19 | CASRTTSGSNLGEQYF
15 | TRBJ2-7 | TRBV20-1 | CSAKPPGGLEYEQYF
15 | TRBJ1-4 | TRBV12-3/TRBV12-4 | CASSQTGGAGEKLFF
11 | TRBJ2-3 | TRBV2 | CASSFKDTQYF
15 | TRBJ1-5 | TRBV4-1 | CASSQDPLSNQPQHF
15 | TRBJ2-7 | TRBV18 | CASSPVGGQSYEQYF
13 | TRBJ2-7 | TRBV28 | CASSLSTSYEQYF
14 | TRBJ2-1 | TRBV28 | CASSGNYPYNEQFF
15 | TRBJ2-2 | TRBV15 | CATSSGGTNTGELFF
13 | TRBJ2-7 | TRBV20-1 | CSAPGTGVYEQYF
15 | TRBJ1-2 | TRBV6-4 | CASSASDRANYGYTF
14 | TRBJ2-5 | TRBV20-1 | CSASFGTYQETQYF
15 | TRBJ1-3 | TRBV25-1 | CASSDPDRSGNTIYF
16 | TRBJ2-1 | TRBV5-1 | CASSLEGWTKYNEQFF
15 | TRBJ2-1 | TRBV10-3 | CAISETSGNYNEQFF
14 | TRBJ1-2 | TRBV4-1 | CASSQETGVYGYTF
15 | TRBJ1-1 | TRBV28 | CASSSDVYNRPEAFF
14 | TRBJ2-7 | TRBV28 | CASSRGISSYEQYF
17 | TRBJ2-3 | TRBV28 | CASSSPRGPDGTDTQYF
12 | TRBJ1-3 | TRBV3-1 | CASSLQGRSIYF
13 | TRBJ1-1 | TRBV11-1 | CASSSNGAIEAFF
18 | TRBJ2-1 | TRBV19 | CASSLLGKLAGGGGEQFF
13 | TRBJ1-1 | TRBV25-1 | CASRQGLNTEAFF
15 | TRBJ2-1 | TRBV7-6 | CASSPSGRVFNEQFF
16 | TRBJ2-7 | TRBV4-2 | CASSLTGTRSDYEQYF
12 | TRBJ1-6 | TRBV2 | CARQGVNSPLHF
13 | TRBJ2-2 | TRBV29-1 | CSVGTSGARELFF
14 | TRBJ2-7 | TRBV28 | CASSLRDWAYEQYF
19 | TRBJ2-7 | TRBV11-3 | CASSSRITSGRPFLYEQYF
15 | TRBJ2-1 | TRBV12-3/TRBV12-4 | CASSFRAGGNNEQFF
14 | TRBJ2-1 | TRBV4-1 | CASSQVQIDNEQFF
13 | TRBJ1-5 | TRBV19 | CASSISGAQPQHF
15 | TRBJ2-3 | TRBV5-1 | CASSFGSGDTDTQYF
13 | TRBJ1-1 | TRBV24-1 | CATSGTANTEAFF
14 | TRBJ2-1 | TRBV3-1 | CASSQGGPYNEQFF
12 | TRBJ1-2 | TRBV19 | CASNPGNYGYTF
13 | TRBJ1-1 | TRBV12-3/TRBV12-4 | CASSLMWNTEAFF
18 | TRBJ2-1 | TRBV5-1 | CASSPSPGTILGHNEQFF
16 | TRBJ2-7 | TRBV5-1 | CASSLSSAGGPYEQYF
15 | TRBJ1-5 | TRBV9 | CASSVVGQDNQPQHF
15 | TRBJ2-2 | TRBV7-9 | CASSRDSPSTGELFF
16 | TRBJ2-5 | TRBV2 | CASSPLPGQRQGTQYF
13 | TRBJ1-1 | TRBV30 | CASPGGQGTEAFF
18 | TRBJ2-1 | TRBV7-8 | CASSLPGAQGHTYNEQFF